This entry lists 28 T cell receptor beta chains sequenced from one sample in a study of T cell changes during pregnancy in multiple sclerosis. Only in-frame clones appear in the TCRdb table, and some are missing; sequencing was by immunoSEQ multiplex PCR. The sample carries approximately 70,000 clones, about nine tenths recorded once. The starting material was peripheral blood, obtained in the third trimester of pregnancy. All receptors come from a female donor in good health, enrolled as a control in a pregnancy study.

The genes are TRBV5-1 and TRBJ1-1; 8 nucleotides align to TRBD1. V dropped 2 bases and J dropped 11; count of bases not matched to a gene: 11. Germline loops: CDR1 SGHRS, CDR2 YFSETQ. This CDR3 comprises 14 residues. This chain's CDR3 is CASSLGGQGQTAFF. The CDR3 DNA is TGCGCCAGCAGCTTAGGCGGACAGGGCCAAACGGCTTTCTTT.

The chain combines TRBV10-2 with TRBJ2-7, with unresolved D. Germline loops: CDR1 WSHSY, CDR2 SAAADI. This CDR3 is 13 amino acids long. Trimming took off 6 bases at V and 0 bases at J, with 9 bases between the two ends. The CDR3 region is CASRQMSSYEQYF. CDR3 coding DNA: TGCGCCAGCAGACAGATGAGCTCCTACGAGCAGTACTTC.

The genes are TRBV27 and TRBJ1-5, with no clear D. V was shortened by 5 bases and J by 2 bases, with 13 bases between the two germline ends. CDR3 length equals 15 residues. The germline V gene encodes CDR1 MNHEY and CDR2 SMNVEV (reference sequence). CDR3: CASSPQRWGNQPQHF. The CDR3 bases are TGTGCCAGCAGTCCCCAGAGGTGGGGCAATCAGCCCCAGCATTTT.

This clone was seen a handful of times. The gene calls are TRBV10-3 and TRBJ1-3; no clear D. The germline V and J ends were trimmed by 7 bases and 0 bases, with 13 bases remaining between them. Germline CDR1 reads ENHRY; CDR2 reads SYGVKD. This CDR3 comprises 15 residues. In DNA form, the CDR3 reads TGTGCCATCAAAGGAGTACGGGGCTCTGGAAACACCATATATTTT. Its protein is CAIKGVRGSGNTIYF.

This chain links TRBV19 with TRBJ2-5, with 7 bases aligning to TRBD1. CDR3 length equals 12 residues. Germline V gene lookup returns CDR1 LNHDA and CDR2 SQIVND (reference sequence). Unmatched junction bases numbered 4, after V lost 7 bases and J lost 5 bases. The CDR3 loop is CASIGTDETQYF. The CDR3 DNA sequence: TGTGCCAGTATCGGGACAGACGAGACCCAGTACTTC.

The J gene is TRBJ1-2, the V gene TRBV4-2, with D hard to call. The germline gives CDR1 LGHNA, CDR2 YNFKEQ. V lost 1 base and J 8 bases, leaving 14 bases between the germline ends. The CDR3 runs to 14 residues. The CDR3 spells CASSQGALSLGYTF. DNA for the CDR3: TGTGCCAGCAGCCAAGGTGCCCTGAGCTTAGGCTACACCTTC.

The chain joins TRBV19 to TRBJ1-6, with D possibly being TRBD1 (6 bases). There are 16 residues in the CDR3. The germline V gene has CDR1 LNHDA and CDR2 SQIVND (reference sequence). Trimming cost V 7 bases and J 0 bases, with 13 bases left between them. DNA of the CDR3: TGTGCCAGTAAAGGGACAAGGTACTCCTATAATTCACCCCTCCACTTT. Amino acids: CASKGTRYSYNSPLHF.

The CDR3 loop reads CAISEEGGVGEKLFF. DNA for the CDR3: TGTGCCATCAGTGAAGAAGGCGGGGTAGGGGAAAAACTGTTTTTT. The V and J genes are TRBV10-3 and TRBJ1-4, with D unclear. This CDR3 region has 15 residues. The V end lost 3 bases, the J end lost 8 bases, and 16 bases lay between the germline ends. Germline CDR1 reads ENHRY; CDR2 reads SYGVKD.

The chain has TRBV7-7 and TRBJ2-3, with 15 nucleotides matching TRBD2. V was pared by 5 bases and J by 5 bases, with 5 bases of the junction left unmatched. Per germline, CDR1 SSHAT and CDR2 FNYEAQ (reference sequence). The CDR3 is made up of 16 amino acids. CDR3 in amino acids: CASSPSGLAGGDTQYF. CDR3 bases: TGTGCCAGCAGCCCTTCGGGACTAGCGGGAGGAGATACGCAGTATTTT.

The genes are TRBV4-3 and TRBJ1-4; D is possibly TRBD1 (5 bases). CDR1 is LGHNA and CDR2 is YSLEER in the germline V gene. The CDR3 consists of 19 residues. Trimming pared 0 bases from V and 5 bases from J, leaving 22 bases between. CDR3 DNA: TGCGCCAGCAGCCAAGATCTTTACGTTATGGGGAGGGGAAATGAAAAACTGTTTTTT. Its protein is CASSQDLYVMGRGNEKLFF.

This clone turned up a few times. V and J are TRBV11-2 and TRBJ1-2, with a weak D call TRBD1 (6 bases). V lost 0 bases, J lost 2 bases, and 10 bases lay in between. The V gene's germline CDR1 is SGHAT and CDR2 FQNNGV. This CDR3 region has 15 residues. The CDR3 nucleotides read TGTGCCAGCAGCTTAGAAGGTCAGGGGAACTATGGCTACACCTTC. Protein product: CASSLEGQGNYGYTF.

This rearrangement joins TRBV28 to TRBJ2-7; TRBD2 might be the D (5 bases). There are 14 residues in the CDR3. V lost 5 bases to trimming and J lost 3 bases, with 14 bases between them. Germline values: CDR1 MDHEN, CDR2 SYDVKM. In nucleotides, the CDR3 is TGTGCCAGCAGTCAACTAGTAAGCGACTACGAGCAGTACTTC. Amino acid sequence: CASSQLVSDYEQYF.

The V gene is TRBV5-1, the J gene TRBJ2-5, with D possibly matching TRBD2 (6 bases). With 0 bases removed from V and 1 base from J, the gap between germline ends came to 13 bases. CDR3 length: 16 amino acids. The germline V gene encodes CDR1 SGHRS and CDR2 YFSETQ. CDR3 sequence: CASSLGLGDFQETQYF. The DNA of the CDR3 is TGCGCCAGCAGCTTGGGACTGGGGGACTTCCAAGAGACCCAGTACTTC.

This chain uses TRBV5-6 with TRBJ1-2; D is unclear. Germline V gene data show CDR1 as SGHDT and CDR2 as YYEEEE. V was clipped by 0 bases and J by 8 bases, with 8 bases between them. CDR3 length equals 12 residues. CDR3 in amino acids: CASSLVSLGYTF. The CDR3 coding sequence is TGTGCCAGCAGCTTGGTTTCCTTAGGCTACACCTTC.

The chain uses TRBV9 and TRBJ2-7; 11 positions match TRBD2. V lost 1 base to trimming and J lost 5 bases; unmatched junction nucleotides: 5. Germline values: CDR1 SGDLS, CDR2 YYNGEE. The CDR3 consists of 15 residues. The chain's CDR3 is CASSVLAGGRNEQYF. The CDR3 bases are TGTGCCAGCAGCGTACTAGCGGGAGGTCGGAACGAGCAGTACTTC.

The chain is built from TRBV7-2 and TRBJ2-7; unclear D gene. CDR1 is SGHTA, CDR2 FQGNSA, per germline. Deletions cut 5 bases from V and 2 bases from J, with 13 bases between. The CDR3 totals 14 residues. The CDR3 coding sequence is TGTGCCAGCAGCGCCCGAGTACTTACCTACGAGCAGTACTTC. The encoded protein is CASSARVLTYEQYF.

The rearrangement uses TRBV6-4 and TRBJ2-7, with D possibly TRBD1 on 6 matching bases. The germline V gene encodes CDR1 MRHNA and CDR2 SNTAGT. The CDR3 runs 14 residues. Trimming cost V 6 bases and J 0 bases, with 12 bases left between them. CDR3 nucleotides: TGTGCCAGCAGATTGGACAGCTACTCCTACGAGCAGTACTTC. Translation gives CASRLDSYSYEQYF.

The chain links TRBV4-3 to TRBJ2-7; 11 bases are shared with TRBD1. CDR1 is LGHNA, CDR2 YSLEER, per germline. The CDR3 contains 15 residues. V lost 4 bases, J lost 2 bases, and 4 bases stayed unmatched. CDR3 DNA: TGCGCCAGCAGCCCCTCGGGACAGGGGGCCTACGAGCAGTACTTC. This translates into CASSPSGQGAYEQYF.

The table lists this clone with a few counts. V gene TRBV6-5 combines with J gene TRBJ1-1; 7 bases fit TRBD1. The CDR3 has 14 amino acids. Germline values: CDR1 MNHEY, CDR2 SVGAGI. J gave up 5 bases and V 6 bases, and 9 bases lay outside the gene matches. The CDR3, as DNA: TGTGCCAGCAGGCTACGAGGGGGCCGGACTGAAGCTTTCTTT. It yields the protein CASRLRGGRTEAFF.

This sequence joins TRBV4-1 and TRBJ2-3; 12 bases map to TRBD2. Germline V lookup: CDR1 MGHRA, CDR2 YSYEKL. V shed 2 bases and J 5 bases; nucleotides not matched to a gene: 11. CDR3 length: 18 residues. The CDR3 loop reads CASSQSPASGGALDTQYF. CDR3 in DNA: TGCGCCAGCAGCCAATCTCCCGCTAGCGGGGGGGCTCTAGATACGCAGTATTTT.

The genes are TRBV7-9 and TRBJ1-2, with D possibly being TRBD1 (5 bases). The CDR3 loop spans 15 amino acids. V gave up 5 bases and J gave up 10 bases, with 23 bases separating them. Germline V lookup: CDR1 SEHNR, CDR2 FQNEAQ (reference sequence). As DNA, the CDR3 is TGTGCCAGCAGCCCCAGAAGGGACCTAGGAGGGTCCTACACCTTC. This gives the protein CASSPRRDLGGSYTF.

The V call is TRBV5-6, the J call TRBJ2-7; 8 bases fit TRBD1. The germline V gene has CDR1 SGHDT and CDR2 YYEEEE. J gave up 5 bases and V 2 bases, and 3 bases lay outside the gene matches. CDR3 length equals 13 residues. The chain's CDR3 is CASSFGQGDEQYF. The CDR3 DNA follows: TGTGCCAGCAGCTTCGGACAGGGCGACGAGCAGTACTTC.

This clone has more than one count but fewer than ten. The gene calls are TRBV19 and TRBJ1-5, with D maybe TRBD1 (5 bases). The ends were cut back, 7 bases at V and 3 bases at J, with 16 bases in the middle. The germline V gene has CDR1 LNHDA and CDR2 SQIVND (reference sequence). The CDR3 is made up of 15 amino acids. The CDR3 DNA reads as TGTGCCAGTAATAGGGGCGTGTTTACCAATCAGCCCCAGCATTTT. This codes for CASNRGVFTNQPQHF.

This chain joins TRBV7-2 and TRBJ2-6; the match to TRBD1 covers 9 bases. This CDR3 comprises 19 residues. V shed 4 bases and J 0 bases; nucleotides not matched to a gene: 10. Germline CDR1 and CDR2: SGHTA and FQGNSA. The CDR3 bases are TGTGCCAGCAGCTCCTTCGGGACAGGGAGGACCTCTGGGGCCAACGTCCTGACTTTC. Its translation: CASSSFGTGRTSGANVLTF. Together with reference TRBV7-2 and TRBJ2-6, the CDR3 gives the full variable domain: GAGVSQSPSNKVTEKGKDVELRCDPISGHTALYWYRQSLGQGLEFLIYFQGNSAPDKSGLPSDRFSAERTGGSVSTLTIQRTQQEDSAVYLCASSSFGTGRTSGANVLTFGAGSRLTVL.

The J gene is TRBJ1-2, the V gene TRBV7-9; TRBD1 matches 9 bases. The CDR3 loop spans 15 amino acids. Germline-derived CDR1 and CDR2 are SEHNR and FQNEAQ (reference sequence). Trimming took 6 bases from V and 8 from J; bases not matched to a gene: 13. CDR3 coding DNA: TGTGCCAGCAGTATGGGGGACAGGGCCTTGTACGGCTACACCTTC. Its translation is CASSMGDRALYGYTF.

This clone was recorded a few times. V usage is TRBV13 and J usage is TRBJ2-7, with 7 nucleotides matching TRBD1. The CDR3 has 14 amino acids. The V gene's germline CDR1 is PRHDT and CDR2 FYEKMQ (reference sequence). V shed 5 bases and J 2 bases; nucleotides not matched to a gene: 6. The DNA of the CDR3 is TGTGCCAGCAGCGGGGACAGTGTCACCTACGAGCAGTACTTC. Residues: CASSGDSVTYEQYF.

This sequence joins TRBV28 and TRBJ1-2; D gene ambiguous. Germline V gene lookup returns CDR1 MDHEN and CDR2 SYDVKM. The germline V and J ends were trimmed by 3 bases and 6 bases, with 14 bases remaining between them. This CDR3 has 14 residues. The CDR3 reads CASSFAGERDGYTF. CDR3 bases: TGTGCCAGCAGTTTCGCAGGAGAGAGGGATGGCTACACCTTC.

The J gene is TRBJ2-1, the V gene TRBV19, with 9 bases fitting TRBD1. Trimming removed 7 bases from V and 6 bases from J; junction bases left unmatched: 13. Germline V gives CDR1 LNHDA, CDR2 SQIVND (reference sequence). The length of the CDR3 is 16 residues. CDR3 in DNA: TGTGCCAGTATCGACACCGGGACAGGGAGCGGCAATGAGCAGTTCTTC. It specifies CASIDTGTGSGNEQFF.